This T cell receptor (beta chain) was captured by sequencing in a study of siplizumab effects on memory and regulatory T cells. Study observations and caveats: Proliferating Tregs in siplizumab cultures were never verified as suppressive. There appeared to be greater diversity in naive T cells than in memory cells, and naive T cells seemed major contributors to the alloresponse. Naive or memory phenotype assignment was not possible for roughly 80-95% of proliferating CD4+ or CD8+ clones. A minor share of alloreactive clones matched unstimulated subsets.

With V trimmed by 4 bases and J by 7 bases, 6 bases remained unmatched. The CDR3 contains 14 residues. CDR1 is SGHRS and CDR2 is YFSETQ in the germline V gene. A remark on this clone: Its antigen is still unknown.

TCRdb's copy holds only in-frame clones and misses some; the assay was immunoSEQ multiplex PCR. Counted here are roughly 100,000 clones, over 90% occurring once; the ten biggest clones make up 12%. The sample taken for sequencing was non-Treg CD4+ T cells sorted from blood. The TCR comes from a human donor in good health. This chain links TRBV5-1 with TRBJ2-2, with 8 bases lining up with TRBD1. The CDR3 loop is CASSANTGGGELFF. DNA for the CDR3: TGCGCCAGCAGCGCCAACACAGGGGGCGGGGAGCTGTTTTTT.